This TCR beta chain appears in the sequencing data of a study of TIL therapy for anti-PD-1-resistant metastatic lung cancer. Study information: Most patients had lung adenocarcinoma.

The time point: pre-treatment sample, taken before nivolumab and TIL therapy. Patients were adults with stage 4 NSCLC. This was the immunoSEQ v3 assay. Sequencing was performed with immunoSEQ multiplex PCR; in TCRdb, only in-frame clones are kept and a portion is missing. The sample carries about 32,000 clones, 74% recorded once. Regarding the study as a whole: TIL clonotype persistence in blood showed no apparent association with response.

Trimming removed 1 base at V and 3 bases at J, with 6 bases between. Germline V lookup: CDR1 SGHVS, CDR2 FQNEAQ. This CDR3 has 13 residues. As regards this clone: The antigen remains undetermined.

The origin of this receptor is a woman aged 30 to 85 with non-small cell lung cancer. This rearrangement joins TRBV7-8 to TRBJ2-5; D may be TRBD1 (5 bases). Specimen: blood, collected at baseline. The CDR3 loop is CASSLGTKETQYF. In nucleotides, the CDR3 is TGTGCCAGCAGCTTAGGGACAAAAGAGACCCAGTACTTC.